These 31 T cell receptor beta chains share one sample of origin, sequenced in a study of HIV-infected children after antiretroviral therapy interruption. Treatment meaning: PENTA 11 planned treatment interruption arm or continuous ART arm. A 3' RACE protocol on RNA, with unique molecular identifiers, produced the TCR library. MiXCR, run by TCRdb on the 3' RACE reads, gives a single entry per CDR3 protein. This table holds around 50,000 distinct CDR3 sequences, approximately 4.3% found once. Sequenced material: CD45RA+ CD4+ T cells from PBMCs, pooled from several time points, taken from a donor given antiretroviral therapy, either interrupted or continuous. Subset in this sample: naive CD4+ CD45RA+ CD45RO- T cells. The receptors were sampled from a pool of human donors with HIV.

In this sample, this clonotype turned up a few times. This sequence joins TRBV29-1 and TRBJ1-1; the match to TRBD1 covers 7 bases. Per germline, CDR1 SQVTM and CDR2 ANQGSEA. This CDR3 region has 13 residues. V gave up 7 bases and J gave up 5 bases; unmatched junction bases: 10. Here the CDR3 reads CSALQGVRTEAFF. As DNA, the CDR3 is TGCAGCGCACTCCAGGGGGTGAGGACTGAAGCTTTCTTT. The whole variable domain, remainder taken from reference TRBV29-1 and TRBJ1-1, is SAVISQKPSRDICQRGTSLTIQCQVDSQVTMMFWYRQQPGQSLTLIATANQGSEATYESGFVIDKFPISRPNLTFSTLTVSNMSPEDSSIYLCSALQGVRTEAFFGQGTRLTVV.

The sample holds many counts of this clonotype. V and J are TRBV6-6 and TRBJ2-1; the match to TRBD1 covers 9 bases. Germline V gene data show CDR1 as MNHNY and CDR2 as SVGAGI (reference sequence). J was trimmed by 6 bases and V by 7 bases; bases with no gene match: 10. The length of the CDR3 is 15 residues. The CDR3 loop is CASTLDRGGINEQFF. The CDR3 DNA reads TGTGCCAGCACACTGGACAGGGGTGGGATCAATGAGCAGTTCTTC.

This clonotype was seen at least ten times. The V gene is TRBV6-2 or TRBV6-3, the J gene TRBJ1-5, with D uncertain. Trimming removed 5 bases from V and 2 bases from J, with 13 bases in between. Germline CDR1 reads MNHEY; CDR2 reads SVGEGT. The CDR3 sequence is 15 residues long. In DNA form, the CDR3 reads TGTGCCAGCAGTCTCCGAGACAAGGGCAATCAGCCCCAGCATTTT. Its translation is CASSLRDKGNQPQHF.

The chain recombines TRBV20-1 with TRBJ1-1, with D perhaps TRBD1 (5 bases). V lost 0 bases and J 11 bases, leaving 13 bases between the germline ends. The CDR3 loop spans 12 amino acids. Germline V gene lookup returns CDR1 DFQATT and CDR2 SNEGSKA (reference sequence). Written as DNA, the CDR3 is TGCAGTGCTAGAGATCAGGCAGGGCACGCTTTCTTT. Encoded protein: CSARDQAGHAFF.

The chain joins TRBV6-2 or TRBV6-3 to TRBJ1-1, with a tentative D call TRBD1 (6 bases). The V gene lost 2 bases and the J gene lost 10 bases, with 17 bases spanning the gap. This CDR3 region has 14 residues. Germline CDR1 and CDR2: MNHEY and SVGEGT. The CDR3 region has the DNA TGTGCCAGCAGTTACGTAACAGGGCCCAACAGAGCTTTCTTT. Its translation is CASSYVTGPNRAFF.

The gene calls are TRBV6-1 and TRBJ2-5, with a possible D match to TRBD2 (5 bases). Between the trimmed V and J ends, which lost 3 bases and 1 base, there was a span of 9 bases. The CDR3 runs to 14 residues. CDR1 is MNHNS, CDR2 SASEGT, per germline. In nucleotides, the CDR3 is TGTGCCAGCAGTGATTCGGGATCCCAAGAGACCCAGTACTTC. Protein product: CASSDSGSQETQYF.

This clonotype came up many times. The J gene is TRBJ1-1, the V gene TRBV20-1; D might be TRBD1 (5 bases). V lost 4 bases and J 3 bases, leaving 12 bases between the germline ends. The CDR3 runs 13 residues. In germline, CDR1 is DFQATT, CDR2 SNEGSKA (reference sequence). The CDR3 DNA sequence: TGCAGTGCTACGGGGCCGAGGGACACTGAAGCTTTCTTT. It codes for CSATGPRDTEAFF.

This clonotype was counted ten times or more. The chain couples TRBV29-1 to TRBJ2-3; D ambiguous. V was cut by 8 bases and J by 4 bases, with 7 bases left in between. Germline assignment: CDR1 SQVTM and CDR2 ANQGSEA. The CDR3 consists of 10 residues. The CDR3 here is CSRTPDTQYF. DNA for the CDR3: TGCAGCCGGACCCCAGATACGCAGTATTTT.

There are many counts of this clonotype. The CDR3 DNA is TGTGCCAGCAGGCCCTGGGCCGAGCAGTACTTC. Translation gives CASRPWAEQYF. V and J are TRBV2 and TRBJ2-7; no reliable D call. Deletions cut 6 bases from V and 6 bases from J, with 9 bases between. CDR1 is SNHLY and CDR2 is FYNNEI in the germline V gene. CDR3 length: 11 residues.

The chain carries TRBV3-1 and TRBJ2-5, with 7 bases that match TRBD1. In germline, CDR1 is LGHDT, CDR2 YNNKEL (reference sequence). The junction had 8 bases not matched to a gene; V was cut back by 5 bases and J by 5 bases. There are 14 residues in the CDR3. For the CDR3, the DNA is TGTGCCAGCAGCTTACGTACAGGGGTCGAGACCCAGTACTTC. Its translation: CASSLRTGVETQYF.

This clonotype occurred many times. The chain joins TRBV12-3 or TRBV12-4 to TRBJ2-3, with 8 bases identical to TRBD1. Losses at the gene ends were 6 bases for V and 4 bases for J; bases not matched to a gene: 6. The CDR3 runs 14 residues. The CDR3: CASSTYRGADTQYF. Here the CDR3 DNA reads TGTGCCAGCAGCACTTACAGGGGGGCAGATACGCAGTATTTT.

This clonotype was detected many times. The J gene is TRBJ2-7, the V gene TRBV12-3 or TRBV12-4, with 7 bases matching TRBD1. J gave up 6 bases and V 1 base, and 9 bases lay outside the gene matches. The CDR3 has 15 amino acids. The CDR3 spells CASSLVRGTPGEQYF. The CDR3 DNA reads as TGTGCCAGCAGTTTAGTCAGGGGGACGCCGGGCGAGCAGTACTTC.

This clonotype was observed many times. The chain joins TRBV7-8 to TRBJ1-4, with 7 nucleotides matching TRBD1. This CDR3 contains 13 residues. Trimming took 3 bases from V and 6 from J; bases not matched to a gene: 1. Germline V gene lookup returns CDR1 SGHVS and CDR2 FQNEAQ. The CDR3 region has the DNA TGTGCCAGCAGCTTCCAGGGGGATGAAAAACTGTTTTTT. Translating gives CASSFQGDEKLFF. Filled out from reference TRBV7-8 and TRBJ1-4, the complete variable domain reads GAGVSQSPRYKVAKRGQDVALRCDPISGHVSLFWYQQALGQGPEFLTYFQNEAQLDKSGLPSDRFFAERPEGSVSTLKIQRTQQEDSAVYLCASSFQGDEKLFFGSGTQLSVL.

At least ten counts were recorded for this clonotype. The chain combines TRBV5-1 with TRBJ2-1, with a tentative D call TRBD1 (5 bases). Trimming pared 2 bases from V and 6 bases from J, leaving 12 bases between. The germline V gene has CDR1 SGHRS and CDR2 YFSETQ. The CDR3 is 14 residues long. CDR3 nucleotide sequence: TGCGCCAGCAGCTTAGGACAAAGTCGCAATGAGCAGTTCTTC. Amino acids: CASSLGQSRNEQFF.

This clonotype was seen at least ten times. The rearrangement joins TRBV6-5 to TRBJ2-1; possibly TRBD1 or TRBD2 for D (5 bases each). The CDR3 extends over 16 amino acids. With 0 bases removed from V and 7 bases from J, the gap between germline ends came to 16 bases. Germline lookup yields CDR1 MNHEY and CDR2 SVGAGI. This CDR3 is CASSYSIVGAGNEQFF. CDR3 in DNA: TGTGCCAGCAGTTACTCGATCGTCGGGGCTGGGAATGAGCAGTTCTTC.

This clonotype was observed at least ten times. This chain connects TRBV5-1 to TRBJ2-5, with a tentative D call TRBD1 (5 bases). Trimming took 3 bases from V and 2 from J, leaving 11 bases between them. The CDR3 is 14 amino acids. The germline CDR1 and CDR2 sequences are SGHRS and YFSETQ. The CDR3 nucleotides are TGCGCCAGCAGCTACTCCGACAGTCAAGAGACCCAGTACTTC. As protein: CASSYSDSQETQYF.

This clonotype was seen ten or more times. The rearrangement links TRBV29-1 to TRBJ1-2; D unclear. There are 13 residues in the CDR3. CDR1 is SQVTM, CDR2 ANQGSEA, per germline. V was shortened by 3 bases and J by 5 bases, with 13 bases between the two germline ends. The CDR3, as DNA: TGCAGCGTTGACGTGGTCAGCCCATATGGCTACACCTTC. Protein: CSVDVVSPYGYTF.

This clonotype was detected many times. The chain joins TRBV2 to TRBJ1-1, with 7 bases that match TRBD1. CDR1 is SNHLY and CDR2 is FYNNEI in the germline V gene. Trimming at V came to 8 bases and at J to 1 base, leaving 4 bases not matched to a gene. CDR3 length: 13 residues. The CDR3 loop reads CASAGQPNTEAFF. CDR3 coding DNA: TGTGCCAGCGCGGGACAGCCGAACACTGAAGCTTTCTTT.

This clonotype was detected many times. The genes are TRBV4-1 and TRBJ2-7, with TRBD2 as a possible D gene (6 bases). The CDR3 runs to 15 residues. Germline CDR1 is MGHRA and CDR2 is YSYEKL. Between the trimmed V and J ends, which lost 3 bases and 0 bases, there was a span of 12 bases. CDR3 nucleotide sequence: TGCGCCAGCAGCCACCGGACTACCAGCTCCTACGAGCAGTACTTC. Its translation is CASSHRTTSSYEQYF.

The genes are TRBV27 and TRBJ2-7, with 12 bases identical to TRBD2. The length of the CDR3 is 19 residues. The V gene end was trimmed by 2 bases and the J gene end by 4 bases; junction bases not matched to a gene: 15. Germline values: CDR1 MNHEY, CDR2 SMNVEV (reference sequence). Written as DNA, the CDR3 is TGTGCCAGCAGTTTAAACGACCCTAAGCGGCTAGCGGGGGGGTACGAGCAGTACTTC. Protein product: CASSLNDPKRLAGGYEQYF.

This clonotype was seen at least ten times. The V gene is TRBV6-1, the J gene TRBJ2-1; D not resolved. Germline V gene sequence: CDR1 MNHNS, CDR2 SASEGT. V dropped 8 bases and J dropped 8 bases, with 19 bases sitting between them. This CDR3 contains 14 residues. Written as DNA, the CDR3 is TGTGCCAGCTACTCTCTTCGGCGTATCGATGAGCAGTTCTTC. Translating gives CASYSLRRIDEQFF.

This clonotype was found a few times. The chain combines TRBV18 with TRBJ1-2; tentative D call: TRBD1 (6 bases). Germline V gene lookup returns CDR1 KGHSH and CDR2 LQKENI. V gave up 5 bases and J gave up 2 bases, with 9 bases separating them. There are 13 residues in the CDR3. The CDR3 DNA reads TGTGCCAGCTCAGGGGGACAAAACTATGGCTACACCTTC. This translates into CASSGGQNYGYTF.

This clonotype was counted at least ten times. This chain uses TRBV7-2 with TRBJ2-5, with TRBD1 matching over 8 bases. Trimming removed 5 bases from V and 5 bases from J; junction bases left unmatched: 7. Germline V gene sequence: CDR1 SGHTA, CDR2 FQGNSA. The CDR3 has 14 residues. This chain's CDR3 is CASSPRTGQETQYF. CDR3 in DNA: TGTGCCAGCAGCCCCCGGACAGGGCAGGAGACCCAGTACTTC. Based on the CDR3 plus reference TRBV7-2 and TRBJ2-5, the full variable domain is GAGVSQSPSNKVTEKGKDVELRCDPISGHTALYWYRQSLGQGLEFLIYFQGNSAPDKSGLPSDRFSAERTGGSVSTLTIQRTQQEDSAVYLCASSPRTGQETQYFGPGTRLLVL.

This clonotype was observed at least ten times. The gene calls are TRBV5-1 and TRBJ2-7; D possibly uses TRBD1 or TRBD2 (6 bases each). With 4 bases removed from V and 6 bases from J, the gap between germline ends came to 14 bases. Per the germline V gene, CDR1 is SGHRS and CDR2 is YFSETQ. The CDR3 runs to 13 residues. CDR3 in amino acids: CASSIVGGREQYF. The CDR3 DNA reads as TGCGCCAGCAGCATAGTTGGGGGGCGCGAGCAGTACTTC.

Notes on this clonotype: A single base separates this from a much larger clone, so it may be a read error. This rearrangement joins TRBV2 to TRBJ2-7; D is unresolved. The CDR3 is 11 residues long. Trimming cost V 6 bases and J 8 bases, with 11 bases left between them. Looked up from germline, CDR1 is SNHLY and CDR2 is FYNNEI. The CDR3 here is CASSANYQQYF. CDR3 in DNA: TGTGCCAGCAGCGCAAATTACCAGCAGTACTTC. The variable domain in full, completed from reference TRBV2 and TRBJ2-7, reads EPEVTQTPSHQVTQMGQEVILRCVPISNHLYFYWYRQILGQKVEFLVSFYNNEISEKSEIFDDQFSVERPDGSNFTLKIRSTKLEDSAMYFCASSANYQQYFGPGTRLTVT.

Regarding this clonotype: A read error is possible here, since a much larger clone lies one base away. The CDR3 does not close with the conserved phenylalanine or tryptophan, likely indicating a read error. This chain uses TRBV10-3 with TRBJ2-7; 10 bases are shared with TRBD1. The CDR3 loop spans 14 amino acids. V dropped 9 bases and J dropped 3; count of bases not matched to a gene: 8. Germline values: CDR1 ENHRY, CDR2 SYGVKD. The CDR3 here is CAIRPGTGDYEQYI. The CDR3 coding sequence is TGTGCCATTCGCCCCGGGACAGGGGACTACGAGCAGTACATC.

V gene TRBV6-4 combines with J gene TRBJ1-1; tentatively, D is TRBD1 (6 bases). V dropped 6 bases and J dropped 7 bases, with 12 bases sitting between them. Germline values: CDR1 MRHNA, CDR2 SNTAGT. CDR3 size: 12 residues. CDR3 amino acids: CASRALGGEAFF. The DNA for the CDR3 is TGTGCCAGCAGGGCATTAGGGGGTGAAGCTTTCTTT.

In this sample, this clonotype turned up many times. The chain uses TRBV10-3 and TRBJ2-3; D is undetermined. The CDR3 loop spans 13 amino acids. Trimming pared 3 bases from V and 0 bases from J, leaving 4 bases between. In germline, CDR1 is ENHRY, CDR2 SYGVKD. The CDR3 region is CAISDTSTDTQYF. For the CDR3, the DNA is TGTGCCATCAGTGATACTAGCACAGATACGCAGTATTTT.

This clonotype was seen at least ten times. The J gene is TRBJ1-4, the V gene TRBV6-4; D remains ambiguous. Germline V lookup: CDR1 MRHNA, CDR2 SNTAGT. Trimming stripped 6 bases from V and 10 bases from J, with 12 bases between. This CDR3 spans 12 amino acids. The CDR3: CASSSPAGKLFF. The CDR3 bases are TGTGCCAGCAGCTCTCCAGCTGGAAAACTGTTTTTT.

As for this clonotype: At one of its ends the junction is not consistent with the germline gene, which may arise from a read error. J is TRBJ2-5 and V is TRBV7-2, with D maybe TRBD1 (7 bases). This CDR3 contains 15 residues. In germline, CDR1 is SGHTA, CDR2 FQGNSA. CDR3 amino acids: CASSLSRGTGDTQYF. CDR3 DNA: TGTGCCAGCAGCTTAAGCAGGGGGACTGGAGACACCCAGTACTTT.

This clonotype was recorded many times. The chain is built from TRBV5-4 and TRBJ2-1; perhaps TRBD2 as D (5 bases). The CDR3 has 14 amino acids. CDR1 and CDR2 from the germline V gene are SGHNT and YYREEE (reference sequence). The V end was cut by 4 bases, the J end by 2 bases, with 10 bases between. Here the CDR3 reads CASSPGLPYNEQFF. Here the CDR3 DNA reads TGTGCCAGCAGCCCCGGACTTCCCTACAATGAGCAGTTCTTC.